Following are 9 T cell receptor beta chains from one sample sequenced in a study of blood T cells in healthy people across ages. For the second PCR, which ran for about 7 to 12 cycles, a sample-barcoded 5' primer and a J-beta primer mix were used. TCRdb reanalysed the 5' RACE reads using MiXCR and keeps one entry per CDR3 protein. The repertoire has about 640,000 distinct CDR3 sequences, less than 35% of them found once; the top ten carry around a sixth. The sequencing input was blood. These receptors came from a woman over 75 in good health.

This clonotype was seen ten or more times. J is TRBJ2-7 and V is TRBV20-1; D remains ambiguous. This CDR3 spans 13 amino acids. Germline-derived CDR1 and CDR2 are DFQATT and SNEGSKA (reference sequence). V shed 3 bases and J shed 6 bases, with 15 bases lying between them. The CDR3 reads CSASRDFWAEQYF. CDR3 DNA sequence: TGCAGTGCTAGCCGCGATTTTTGGGCCGAGCAGTACTTC.

Turning to this clonotype: This may stem from a read error, because a much larger clone lies one nucleotide away. This rearrangement joins TRBV7-2 to TRBJ2-7; D ambiguous. In germline, CDR1 is SGHTA, CDR2 FQGNSA. The V gene lost 3 bases and the J gene lost 4 bases, with 10 bases spanning the gap. The CDR3 contains 13 residues. CDR3 in DNA: TGTGCCAGCAGCTTGTCCGGGTGTTACGAGCAGTACTTC. The encoded protein is CASSLSGCYEQYF.

The table lists this clonotype with a few counts. The CDR3 DNA follows: TGCGCCAGCAGCCCCACGGAGCCTAACTATGGCTACACCTTC. Translated: CASSPTEPNYGYTF. This sequence joins TRBV5-1 and TRBJ1-2, with D unresolved. V was shortened by 4 bases and J by 0 bases, with 10 bases between the two germline ends. The V gene's germline CDR1 is SGHRS and CDR2 YFSETQ. The CDR3 runs 14 residues.

This clonotype was detected only a few times. This may be a read error: a much more frequent sequence differs by one nucleotide. CDR3 nucleotides: TGTGCCAGCAGCTCGTTAGCCACCCTCCACGAGCAGTTCTTC. Translating gives CASSSLATLHEQFF. This sequence joins TRBV7-2 and TRBJ2-1; D call uncertain. The V end lost 4 bases, the J end lost 10 bases, and 17 bases lay between the germline ends. This CDR3 has 14 amino acids. The germline V gene has CDR1 SGHTA and CDR2 FQGNSA.

This clonotype turned up a few times. This chain joins TRBV20-1 and TRBJ1-1; tentative D call: TRBD1 (6 bases). Trimming shortened V by 6 bases and J by 5 bases, and 19 bases separated the two germline ends. Germline V gene data show CDR1 as DFQATT and CDR2 as SNEGSKA (reference sequence). This CDR3 is 14 amino acids long. CDR3 sequence: CSAINLGGGTEAFF. DNA of the CDR3: TGCAGTGCCATAAACCTCGGGGGCGGGACTGAAGCTTTCTTT.

This clonotype was seen a handful of times. The rearrangement uses TRBV29-1 and TRBJ2-7, with 7 nucleotides matching TRBD2. Germline V gene data show CDR1 as SQVTM and CDR2 as ANQGSEA. After removal of 6 bases from V and 7 bases from J, the junction contained 18 bases not matched to a gene. This CDR3 comprises 15 residues. CDR3 sequence reads: CSVEGTTSSYNEQYF. The CDR3 DNA follows: TGCAGCGTGGAGGGGACTACCTCATCCTACAATGAGCAGTACTTC.

This clonotype was picked up many times. The CDR3: CASRGEQGIPYNEQFF. The CDR3 region has the DNA TGTGCCAGCAGGGGGGAACAGGGGATTCCCTACAATGAGCAGTTCTTC. The V gene is TRBV2, the J gene TRBJ2-1; 7 nucleotides line up with TRBD1. The germline CDR1 and CDR2 sequences are SNHLY and FYNNEI. With V trimmed by 6 bases and J by 2 bases, 10 bases remained unmatched. The CDR3 runs to 16 residues.

J is TRBJ2-1 and V is TRBV24-1; 15 bases line up with TRBD2. The CDR3 covers 18 residues. Trimming at V came to 3 bases and at J to 3 bases, leaving 5 bases not matched to a gene. Germline CDR1 is KGHDR and CDR2 is SFDVKD. CDR3 in amino acids: CATSDRGLAGGNYNEQFF. CDR3 sequence (DNA): TGTGCCACCAGTGATCGGGGACTAGCGGGGGGAAACTACAATGAGCAGTTCTTC.

This clonotype was counted many times. A much more abundant neighbour one base away suggests this may be a read error. The genes are TRBV25-1 and TRBJ2-7, with D hard to call. The germline V gene has CDR1 MGHDK and CDR2 SYGVNS. The CDR3 contains 13 residues. V gave up 4 bases and J gave up 7 bases, with 14 bases separating them. CDR3 sequence reads: CASSVGATNEQYF. DNA of the CDR3: TGTGCCAGCAGTGTTGGAGCCACCAATGAGCAGTACTTC.